This record covers a single T cell receptor beta chain. The junction had 9 bases not matched to a gene; V was cut back by 2 bases and J by 8 bases. The CDR3 consists of 15 residues. CDR1 and CDR2 from the germline V gene are MNHEY and SVGAGI. The sample is drawn from a study of blood T cell repertoires in COVID-19. Authors' analysis steps: Estimation of nucleated cell counts relied on the amplification of reference gene primers. Here immunoSEQ multiplex PCR was the method, and the copy in TCRdb shows in-frame clones only, minus some. V and J calls plus clone size are reproduced from that table; the DNA served to infer D and trimming. The repertoire holds about 140,000 clones, 84% seen once, with under 5.5% in the top ten.

The chain combines TRBV6-5 with TRBJ2-5; the match to TRBD1 covers 9 bases. The source is a man in his forties with acute COVID-19. Sequencing was carried out using PBMCs or T cells enriched from blood (not recorded which). For the CDR3, the DNA is TGTGCCAGCAGTTACGGGTCAGGACAGGGGAGCACCCAGTACTTC. Protein sequence: CASSYGSGQGSTQYF.